The 4 T cell receptor beta chains below all came from one sample that was sequenced in a study of technical replicates of blood from several donors. Produced via immunoSEQ multiplex PCR; TCRdb's table is partial and in-frame only. The data show roughly 82,000 clones, 96% seen once. Sample: T cells isolated from PBMCs. All receptors come from a human donor in good health.

The chain couples TRBV7-8 to TRBJ2-1, with a possible D match to TRBD1 (5 bases). Germline CDR1 is SGHVS and CDR2 is FQNEAQ. There are 12 residues in the CDR3. V was pared by 2 bases and J by 9 bases, with 8 bases between. As DNA, the CDR3 is TGTGCCAGCAGCTTAAATACAGGTGAGCAGTTCTTC. This translates into CASSLNTGEQFF.

Regarding this clone: The sample carries other DNA sequences with the same CDR3. This rearrangement joins TRBV27 to TRBJ2-1; D gene ambiguous. The CDR3 is made up of 14 amino acids. Trimming took 2 bases from V and 0 from J, leaving 5 bases between them. In germline, CDR1 is MNHEY, CDR2 SMNVEV (reference sequence). In nucleotides, the CDR3 is TGTGCCAGCAGTTTAGTGAGCTCCTACAATGAGCAGTTCTTC. Protein sequence: CASSLVSSYNEQFF.

This sequence joins TRBV4-2 and TRBJ1-1; a possible D gene is TRBD1 (6 bases). Trimming left V 3 bases short and J 1 base short, with 18 bases between. Germline values: CDR1 LGHNA, CDR2 YNFKEQ. The CDR3 length is 17 residues. The DNA for the CDR3 is TGTGCCAGCAGCCAGGCCCGGGACCCCAGGGGGAACACTGAAGCTTTCTTT. Translation: CASSQARDPRGNTEAFF.

The chain carries TRBV6-5 and TRBJ1-2, with D possibly TRBD1 on 5 matching bases. Trimming took off 6 bases at V and 5 bases at J, with 19 bases between the two ends. Germline CDR1 reads MNHEY; CDR2 reads SVGAGI. This CDR3 is built from 15 residues. The CDR3 DNA reads as TGTGCCAGCAGCGGAGACCTCGGCAGGGCGTATGGCTACACCTTC. Its protein is CASSGDLGRAYGYTF.